This is a list of T cell receptor beta chains from one sample in a study of beta chain features in type 1 diabetes. Sequencing used immunoSEQ multiplex PCR; TCRdb keeps in-frame clones, though not all of them. The data hold about 640,000 clones, with 9.5% to 15% observed a single time. Sequencing used naive CD4+ T cells from blood. These TCRs come from a man aged 25-40 years with type 1 diabetes. The CDR3 runs from the conserved cysteine through the conserved F or W. A D gene is named only where the DNA matches it firmly. A row's size may be missing; if present it is once, few, many or a size class.

>-|-|TRBV29-1|TRBJ2-5
TGCACCCGTTGTGGTGCGGAGACCCAGTACTTC
CTRCGAETQYF
>few|-|TRBV7-2|TRBJ2-2
TGTGCCAGCAGCCCAAGGGCCGACAGTGGGGAGCTGTTTTTT
CASSPRADSGELFF
>-|-|TRBV2|TRBJ2-1
TGTGCCAGCAACCTTCAGGAGAATGAGCAGTTCTTC
CASNLQENEQFF
>-|-|TRBV15|TRBJ2-5
TGTGCCACCAGCAGAGAGCCAAGTGAGACCCAGTACTTC
CATSREPSETQYF
>few|TRBD1|TRBV19|TRBJ2-2
TGTGCCAGTAAAGGGACAGCTTACACCGGGGAGCTGTTTTTT
CASKGTAYTGELFF
>-|TRBD1|TRBV14|TRBJ1-2
TGTGCCAGCAGCCGGAGGGACAGGGGCGGCGGCTACACCTTC
CASSRRDRGGGYTF
>-|-|TRBV30|TRBJ1-6
TGTGCCTGGAGTTACGGCTCCTATAATTCACCCCTCCACTTT
CAWSYGSYNSPLHF
>-|TRBD1|TRBV7-2|TRBJ2-5
TGTGCCAGCAGTCAGGGGGCGTCCCAAGAGACCCAGTACTTC
CASSQGASQETQYF
>-|-|TRBV5-4|TRBJ1-1
TGTGCCAGCAGCTTGCGGTGGGGCAACACTGAAGCTTTCTTT
CASSLRWGNTEAFF
>-|-|TRBV14|TRBJ1-2
TGTGCCAGCAGCCGGGCGGGCCTCTATGGCTACACCTTC
CASSRAGLYGYTF
>-|-|TRBV6-5|TRBJ2-7
TGTGCCAGCAGTCCCAGTGAGGGGAGCTCCTACGAGCAGTACTTC
CASSPSEGSSYEQYF
>-|TRBD2|TRBV5-1|TRBJ2-1
TGCGCCAGCAGCTCCACCACCGGGACTAGCGGGGGCGGTGAGCAGTTCTTC
CASSSTTGTSGGGEQFF
>-|-|TRBV7-2|TRBJ2-7
TGTGCCAGCAGCTTGAGGGACTGGGCCGAGCAGTACTTC
CASSLRDWAEQYF
>-|-|TRBV29-1|TRBJ1-2
TGCAGCGTTGAAGATGGCGCTAACTATGGCTACACCTTC
CSVEDGANYGYTF
>few|-|TRBV7-2|TRBJ2-3
TGTGCCAGCAGCTTATCTGTCGGGGACGGCACAGATACGCAGTATTTT
CASSLSVGDGTDTQYF
>-|TRBD2|TRBV5-1|TRBJ2-3
TGCGCCAGCCAACCCGTAGCGGGATCTAGCACAGATACGCAGTATTTT
CASQPVAGSSTDTQYF
>-|TRBD1|TRBV10-3|TRBJ2-2
TGTGCCATCAGTGAGCAACAGGGGGACACCGGGGAGCTGTTTTTT
CAISEQQGDTGELFF
>-|TRBD1|TRBV4-3|TRBJ2-7
TGCGCCAGCAGCCAAGAATGGACAGGGGCTTCCTACGAGCAGTACTTC
CASSQEWTGASYEQYF
>few|-|TRBV21-1|TRBJ2-7
TGTGCCAGCCTGACAGTTACTATCTACGAGCAGTACTTC
CASLTVTIYEQYF
>-|-|TRBV5-1|TRBJ2-2
TGCGCCAGTACCCAACAGGGAAGCACCGGGGAGCTGTTTTTT
CASTQQGSTGELFF
>-|-|TRBV5-4|TRBJ2-7
TGTGCCAGCAGCTTTCAGGGAAAATCTTACGAGCAGTACTTC
CASSFQGKSYEQYF
>-|TRBD1|TRBV30|TRBJ1-4
TGTGCCTGGAAATCGGGTACAGGGGATGAAAAACTGTTTTTT
CAWKSGTGDEKLFF
>-|-|TRBV6-1|TRBJ2-1
TGTGCCAGCAGGTTTACGGTGGGAGATGAGCAGTTCTTC
CASRFTVGDEQFF
>-|-|TRBV7-9|TRBJ1-3
TGTGCCAGCAGCTTGAGATCTGGAAACACCATATATTTT
CASSLRSGNTIYF
>-|TRBD1|TRBV19|TRBJ1-2
TGTGCCAGTAGTAAGACAGGGATCTATGGCTACACCTTC
CASSKTGIYGYTF
>few|TRBD1|TRBV30|TRBJ2-3
TGTGCCTGGAGTCGCGGACAGGGGAGTACAGATACGCAGTATTTT
CAWSRGQGSTDTQYF
>-|TRBD2|TRBV5-5|TRBJ2-7
TGTGCCAGCAGCGTAGCGGGGGCCTACGAGCAGTACTTC
CASSVAGAYEQYF
>few|TRBD1|TRBV25-1|TRBJ1-1
TGTGCCAGCAGTGCCGCGGGACAGGGGTGGACTGAAGCTTTCTTT
CASSAAGQGWTEAFF
>-|TRBD1|TRBV5-4|TRBJ1-2
TGTGCCAGCAGCGAGACAGGGGACCGAGGCTACACCTTC
CASSETGDRGYTF
>few|-|TRBV27|TRBJ2-7
TGTGCCAGCAGTCCGACGGACAGCACCTACGAGCAGTACTTC
CASSPTDSTYEQYF
>-|-|TRBV9|TRBJ2-5
TGTGCCAGCAGCGTAAGCCTACTGGAGACCCAGTACTTC
CASSVSLLETQYF
>few|-|TRBV29-1|TRBJ2-7
TGCAGCGCCGGTGGCCGAGTCGGGGCCGAGCAGTACTTC
CSAGGRVGAEQYF
>-|-|TRBV29-1|TRBJ1-1
TGCAGCGTTGTGGGGGTGAACACTGAAGCTTTCTTT
CSVVGVNTEAFF
>-|-|TRBV6-5|TRBJ2-3
TGTGCCAGCAGTTACGAGGGCAGGGGCACAGATACGCAGTATTTT
CASSYEGRGTDTQYF
>few|-|TRBV16|TRBJ1-5
TGTGCCAGCAGCCTATATACGACAGTTAGCAATCAGCCCCAGCATTTT
CASSLYTTVSNQPQHF
>few|-|TRBV18|TRBJ1-5
TGTGCCAGCTCACCGGACAGAAACAATCAGCCCCAGCATTTT
CASSPDRNNQPQHF
>-|-|TRBV2|TRBJ2-7
TGTGCCAGCGGGCAGGGGTTCTACGAGCAGTACTTC
CASGQGFYEQYF
>-|-|TRBV5-4|TRBJ2-5
TGTGCCAGCAGCTTGCTGGGCGGGGACGAGACCCAGTACTTC
CASSLLGGDETQYF
>-|-|TRBV11-2|TRBJ2-5
TGTGCCAGCAGCTTAGTATTGGAGACCCAGTACTTC
CASSLVLETQYF
>-|-|TRBV7-8|TRBJ2-5
TGTGCCAGCAGCCCTAAGACTCTTCAAGAGACCCAGTACTTC
CASSPKTLQETQYF
>few|-|TRBV5-1|TRBJ2-3
TGCGCCAGCAGCTTGGAGAAGGGATCAGATACGCAGTATTTT
CASSLEKGSDTQYF
>few|TRBD1|TRBV5-1|TRBJ2-5
TGCGCCAGCAGCTCTTCGGATGACAGGGCGAACCCACGGACCCAGTACTTC
CASSSSDDRANPRTQYF
>-|TRBD2|TRBV7-2|TRBJ2-5
TGTGCCAGCAGCTTAGGTTTGGGACTAGCTATGGAGACCCAGTACTTC
CASSLGLGLAMETQYF
>-|-|TRBV27|TRBJ1-2
TGTGCCAGCAGTCTAACCAGAGACAGGAACTATGGCTACACCTTC
CASSLTRDRNYGYTF
>-|-|TRBV9|TRBJ2-5
TGTGCCAGCAGCCCCGGGGCAGGCGAGGCCCAGTACTTC
CASSPGAGEAQYF
>-|TRBD2|TRBV5-1|TRBJ2-3
TGCGCCAGCGGCGGACTAGCGGAACCTAGCACAGATACGCAGTATTTT
CASGGLAEPSTDTQYF
>few|-|TRBV5-1|TRBJ2-3
TGCGCCAGCAGCTTGGGGAGGACAGATACGCAGTATTTT
CASSLGRTDTQYF
>few|-|TRBV18|TRBJ2-7
TGTGCCAGCTCAGCCTATTACGAGCAGTACTTC
CASSAYYEQYF
>-|-|TRBV18|TRBJ2-7
TGTGCCAGCTCGCCCGGACAGCCGTCCTCCTACGAGCAGTACTTC
CASSPGQPSSYEQYF
>-|TRBD1|TRBV4-1|TRBJ2-1
TGCGCCAGCAGCCAAGAGGGCACAGGGGGCACCTACAATGAGCAGTTCTTC
CASSQEGTGGTYNEQFF
>few|-|TRBV2|TRBJ1-2
TGTGCCAGCAGGTCGGGACAAGACACTTATGGCTACACCTTC
CASRSGQDTYGYTF
>few|TRBD1|TRBV25-1|TRBJ1-4
TGTGCCAGCAGTCGACAGGGGAGGGAAAAACTGTTTTTT
CASSRQGREKLFF